The 30 T cell receptor beta chains presented below share a single source sample, sequenced in a study of T cells after posttransplantation cyclophosphamide. Measured with immunoSEQ multiplex PCR; TCRdb has only the in-frame clones, and not every one. The sample contains 45,000 to 55,000 clones, none of them singletons. Sequencing was performed on PBMCs. The receptor set was obtained from a man aged 35-49 years in good health, CMV-negative, and a related stem cell transplant donor.

This clone was observed many times. J is TRBJ2-3 and V is TRBV9, with 11 bases fitting TRBD2. The V gene end was trimmed by 0 bases and the J gene end by 5 bases; junction bases not matched to a gene: 11. The germline CDR1 and CDR2 sequences are SGDLS and YYNGEE. This CDR3 is 18 amino acids long. The CDR3, as DNA: TGTGCCAGCAGCGTAGATACTAGCGGGAGATGGGGCGGAGATACGCAGTATTTT. Protein sequence: CASSVDTSGRWGGDTQYF. Based on the CDR3 plus reference TRBV9 and TRBJ2-3, the full variable domain is DSGVTQTPKHLITATGQRVTLRCSPRSGDLSVYWYQQSLDQGLQFLIQYYNGEERAKGNILERFSAQQFPDLHSELNLSSLELGDSALYFCASSVDTSGRWGGDTQYFGPGTRLTVL.

This clone was observed many times. The chain recombines TRBV9 with TRBJ1-2, with 10 bases fitting TRBD1. CDR1 is SGDLS and CDR2 is YYNGEE in the germline V gene. The CDR3 covers 15 residues. V shed 3 bases and J 2 bases; nucleotides not matched to a gene: 4. The CDR3 DNA follows: TGTGCCAGCAGCGCGACGGGACAGGGGAACTATGGCTACACCTTC. This sequence encodes CASSATGQGNYGYTF.

This clone occurred a few times. The chain links TRBV13 to TRBJ1-6; 8 bases are a match to TRBD1. This CDR3 contains 14 residues. The germline V gene encodes CDR1 PRHDT and CDR2 FYEKMQ (reference sequence). Trimming cost V 5 bases and J 10 bases; bases outside gene matches: 7. Here the CDR3 reads CASSPGTGGSPLHF. CDR3 sequence (DNA): TGTGCCAGCAGCCCCGGGACAGGAGGGTCACCCCTCCACTTT.

This clone was recorded at least ten times. The chain combines TRBV29-1 with TRBJ1-2; 7 nucleotides match TRBD1. With 1 base clipped from V and 8 bases from J, the junction kept 10 bases outside the gene matches. This CDR3 has 14 residues. Germline V lookup: CDR1 SQVTM, CDR2 ANQGSEA. The CDR3 DNA reads TGCAGCGTTGAAGTATCAGGGGGAGGTGAAGGCTACACCTTC. Protein sequence: CSVEVSGGGEGYTF. Based on the CDR3 plus reference TRBV29-1 and TRBJ1-2, the full variable domain is SAVISQKPSRDICQRGTSLTIQCQVDSQVTMMFWYRQQPGQSLTLIATANQGSEATYESGFVIDKFPISRPNLTFSTLTVSNMSPEDSSIYLCSVEVSGGGEGYTFGSGTRLTVV.

This clone was seen at least ten times. The V and J genes are TRBV28 and TRBJ1-2; TRBD1 aligns across 8 bases. Germline CDR1 and CDR2: MDHEN and SYDVKM. The CDR3 is made up of 14 amino acids. V was pared by 6 bases and J by 5 bases, with 8 bases of the junction left unmatched. The CDR3 DNA is TGTGCCAGCAGGGAAGGACAGGGTGGTTATGGCTACACCTTC. Translating it yields CASREGQGGYGYTF.

This clone was picked up many times. The chain recombines TRBV11-2 with TRBJ1-4; tentative D call: TRBD1 (5 bases). Trimming took off 5 bases at V and 8 bases at J, with 21 bases between the two ends. Germline lookup yields CDR1 SGHAT and CDR2 FQNNGV. The CDR3 consists of 16 residues. The CDR3 nucleotides are TGTGCCAGCAGCCCACTGCTTCAGGGAGGCGAAGAAAAACTGTTTTTT. It encodes CASSPLLQGGEEKLFF.

This clone has only a few counts. An end of the junction does not agree with germline; a read error may underlie this. The V call is TRBV4-1, the J call TRBJ2-5, with 10 bases aligning to TRBD2. This CDR3 has 16 residues. Germline V gives CDR1 MGHRA, CDR2 YSYEKL. The chain's CDR3 is CASRDIAGGSREIQYF. The CDR3 coding sequence is TGCGCCAGCAGAGATATAGCGGGAGGCTCAAGAGAGATCCAGTACTTC.

This clone was detected many times. The chain links TRBV30 to TRBJ1-3, with D perhaps matching TRBD1 (5 bases). Germline assignment: CDR1 GTSNPN and CDR2 SVGIG (reference sequence). V lost 6 bases and J 2 bases, leaving 11 bases between the germline ends. The CDR3 contains 13 residues. CDR3 region: CACAQGTGNTIYF. The CDR3 bases are TGTGCCTGCGCTCAGGGTACTGGAAACACCATATATTTT.

This clone was counted between two and nine times. The V gene is TRBV6-5, the J gene TRBJ1-1; D unclear. From germline, CDR1 is MNHEY and CDR2 SVGAGI. This CDR3 spans 11 amino acids. Trimming took off 5 bases at V and 6 bases at J, with 7 bases between the two ends. This chain's CDR3 is CASSARPEAFF. The CDR3 bases are TGTGCCAGCAGTGCGCGGCCTGAAGCTTTCTTT.

In its sample, this clone was seen many times. The chain uses TRBV30 and TRBJ2-7; 10 nucleotides agree with TRBD1. CDR1 and CDR2 (germline): GTSNPN, SVGIG (reference sequence). V lost 4 bases and J lost 2; bases outside the gene matches: 8. CDR3 length: 15 amino acids. The CDR3 spells CAWTSRQGATYEQYF. CDR3 in DNA: TGTGCCTGGACGTCCAGACAGGGGGCGACCTACGAGCAGTACTTC.

This clone showed up many times. The rearrangement links TRBV7-9 to TRBJ2-1; 11 positions agree with TRBD2. J lost 8 bases, V lost 7 bases, and 7 bases had no gene match. CDR3 length: 14 residues. In germline, CDR1 is SEHNR, CDR2 FQNEAQ (reference sequence). The DNA for the CDR3 is TGTGCCAGCACCCTGACTAGCGGGGCCGATGAGCAGTTCTTC. Its translation is CASTLTSGADEQFF.

The table lists this clone with many counts. This chain uses TRBV5-4 with TRBJ1-1; D may be TRBD1 (5 bases). V lost 5 bases and J lost 6, with 14 bases in between. The germline V gene has CDR1 SGHNT and CDR2 YYREEE (reference sequence). This CDR3 region has 13 residues. The CDR3 DNA reads as TGTGCCAGCAGGCAGGCGGGGGTGGCTGAAGCTTTCTTT. Protein sequence: CASRQAGVAEAFF.

At least ten counts were recorded for this clone. This rearrangement joins TRBV7-9 to TRBJ2-7, with D perhaps TRBD2 (5 bases). Germline assignment: CDR1 SEHNR and CDR2 FQNEAQ (reference sequence). The CDR3 is made up of 15 amino acids. Trimming left V 2 bases short and J 7 bases short, with 18 bases between. The CDR3 protein is CASSLRGIGSGEQYF. Here the CDR3 DNA reads TGTGCCAGCAGCTTAAGAGGGATTGGTTCGGGGGAGCAGTACTTC.

This clone came up many times. The rearrangement uses TRBV28 and TRBJ1-5; D call uncertain. CDR3 length: 14 residues. V lost 7 bases and J lost 2, with 12 bases in between. CDR1 MDHEN and CDR2 SYDVKM come from the germline V gene. Here the CDR3 reads CASNFALRNQPQHF. In DNA, the CDR3 is TGTGCCAGCAACTTCGCCTTGCGCAATCAGCCCCAGCATTTT.

This clone has at least ten counts. The J gene is TRBJ1-3, the V gene TRBV7-2; D ambiguous. V was trimmed by 8 bases and J by 0 bases, leaving 5 bases between them. Germline CDR1 is SGHTA and CDR2 is FQGNSA. The CDR3 has 12 amino acids. CDR3 sequence: CASRDSGNTIYF. The CDR3 DNA sequence: TGTGCCAGCCGAGACTCTGGAAACACCATATATTTT.

This clone was recorded at least ten times. The genes are TRBV7-8 and TRBJ2-7; D is ambiguous. Trimming removed 4 bases from V and 0 bases from J, with 10 bases in between. The germline V gene encodes CDR1 SGHVS and CDR2 FQNEAQ. The CDR3 totals 14 residues. The CDR3 sequence is CASSSTGSSYEQYF. CDR3 sequence (DNA): TGTGCCAGCAGCTCAACCGGGTCCTCCTACGAGCAGTACTTC. The entire variable domain, with the rest obtained from reference TRBV7-8 and TRBJ2-7, is as follows: GAGVSQSPRYKVAKRGQDVALRCDPISGHVSLFWYQQALGQGPEFLTYFQNEAQLDKSGLPSDRFFAERPEGSVSTLKIQRTQQEDSAVYLCASSSTGSSYEQYFGPGTRLTVT.

This clone occurred many times. V and J are TRBV27 and TRBJ2-2, with 7 bases that match TRBD1. The CDR3 contains 13 residues. Germline V gene sequence: CDR1 MNHEY, CDR2 SMNVEV (reference sequence). V shed 5 bases and J 9 bases; nucleotides not matched to a gene: 6. DNA for the CDR3: TGTGCCAGCAGTCTAGACAGGGTGAGGGAGCTGTTTTTT. Translation: CASSLDRVRELFF.

This clone was seen at least ten times. This chain joins TRBV29-1 and TRBJ1-1; the match to TRBD1 covers 7 bases. CDR1 SQVTM and CDR2 ANQGSEA come from the germline V gene. V lost 5 bases, J lost 0 bases, and 6 bases stayed unmatched. This CDR3 is built from 14 residues. The CDR3 region is CSVKRTGLNTEAFF. The DNA for the CDR3 is TGCAGCGTTAAAAGGACAGGATTGAACACTGAAGCTTTCTTT.

There are many counts of this clone. The chain couples TRBV5-6 to TRBJ2-5; TRBD2 might be the D (5 bases). Germline V lookup: CDR1 SGHDT, CDR2 YYEEEE. CDR3 length: 13 amino acids. The ends were cut back, 2 bases at V and 3 bases at J, with 8 bases in the middle. This chain's CDR3 is CASSFLREETQYF. The DNA for the CDR3 is TGTGCCAGCAGCTTCTTGCGGGAAGAGACCCAGTACTTC.

This clone has ten or more counts. The rearrangement joins TRBV28 to TRBJ1-2, with 8 nucleotides matching TRBD1. CDR3 size: 14 residues. The ends lost 4 bases at V and 4 bases at J; junction bases unmatched: 5. In germline, CDR1 is MDHEN, CDR2 SYDVKM. The CDR3 DNA is TGTGCCAGCAGTTCAGGGGGCGCAGGCTATGGCTACACCTTC. Translated, it gives CASSSGGAGYGYTF.

This clone was seen ten or more times. The rearrangement links TRBV7-9 to TRBJ2-7, with 7 bases lining up with TRBD1. V shed 8 bases, J shed 3 bases, and the junction held 4 bases outside the gene matches. Germline V lookup: CDR1 SEHNR, CDR2 FQNEAQ (reference sequence). The CDR3 is made up of 12 amino acids. CDR3 sequence: CASGRDSYEQYF. In DNA form, the CDR3 reads TGTGCCAGCGGCCGGGACAGCTACGAGCAGTACTTC.

There are many counts of this clone. Possible read error: a much larger clone is one base away. CDR3 sequence: CASSLGSRREQHF. CDR3 nucleotide sequence: TGTGCCAGCAGCTTGGGGTCGAGGCGCGAGCAGCACTTC. The chain uses TRBV5-4 and TRBJ2-7; D is undetermined. The CDR3 length is 13 residues. The V gene's germline CDR1 is SGHNT and CDR2 YYREEE (reference sequence).

Only a few counts were recorded for this clone. Being one base from a much bigger clone, this may be a read error. This chain joins TRBV19 and TRBJ2-5; 10 nucleotides agree with TRBD2. The CDR3 has 17 residues. The germline CDR1 and CDR2 sequences are LNHDA and SQIVND (reference sequence). V shed 8 bases and J 9 bases; nucleotides not matched to a gene: 21. The DNA of the CDR3 is TGTGCCAGTTCGAGCGGGAGGGCCGAGGGGGTAGGGGAGGCCCAGTACTTC. The encoded protein is CASSSGRAEGVGEAQYF. The full variable domain, in which reference TRBV19 and TRBJ2-5 provide the parts outside the CDR3, is DGGITQSPKYLFRKEGQNVTLSCEQNLNHDAMYWYRQDPGQGLRLIYYSQIVNDFQKGDIAEGYSVSREKKESFPLTVTSAQKNPTAFYLCASSSGRAEGVGEAQYFGPGTRLLVL.

Only a few counts were recorded for this clone. The V and J genes are TRBV9 and TRBJ1-6; the D gene is possibly TRBD1 (6 bases). V lost 0 bases, J lost 7 bases, and 8 bases lay in between. From germline, CDR1 is SGDLS and CDR2 YYNGEE. The CDR3 contains 14 residues. The CDR3 here is CASSVEQGNSPLHF. The DNA for the CDR3 is TGTGCCAGCAGCGTAGAACAGGGCAATTCACCCCTCCACTTT.

In this sample, this clone turned up many times. CDR3 in amino acids: CASSFTSGWQETQYF. The CDR3 nucleotides are TGTGCCAGCAGTTTTACTAGCGGGTGGCAAGAGACCCAGTACTTC. The chain is built from TRBV27 and TRBJ2-5, with 9 nucleotides matching TRBD2. The V gene's germline CDR1 is MNHEY and CDR2 SMNVEV (reference sequence). This CDR3 is built from 15 residues. The junction had 4 bases not matched to a gene; V was cut back by 3 bases and J by 2 bases.

This clone was seen ten or more times. The rearrangement links TRBV18 to TRBJ2-7, with 12 bases identical to TRBD1. There are 14 residues in the CDR3. Per the germline V gene, CDR1 is KGHSH and CDR2 is LQKENI. V shed 2 bases and J 6 bases; nucleotides not matched to a gene: 2. This CDR3 is CASSPGTGGSEQYF. DNA for the CDR3: TGTGCCAGCTCACCAGGGACAGGGGGCTCCGAGCAGTACTTC.

Ten or more counts support this clone. This chain connects TRBV6-6 to TRBJ2-1, with D possibly being TRBD2 (6 bases). The length of the CDR3 is 15 residues. Trimming took 7 bases from V and 0 from J, leaving 13 bases between them. Germline-derived CDR1 and CDR2 are MNHNY and SVGAGI (reference sequence). CDR3 amino acids: CASILHGGSYNEQFF. CDR3 nucleotides: TGTGCCAGCATTCTCCACGGGGGCTCCTACAATGAGCAGTTCTTC.

This clone is medium-sized by share. The chain couples TRBV7-7 to TRBJ2-3; D is undetermined. The ends were cut back, 5 bases at V and 6 bases at J, with 12 bases in the middle. CDR3 length equals 13 residues. Germline CDR1 and CDR2: SSHAT and FNYEAQ (reference sequence). This CDR3 reads CASSKFRFDTQYF. Here the CDR3 DNA reads TGTGCCAGCAGCAAGTTCCGGTTTGATACGCAGTATTTT. Drawing the rest from reference TRBV7-7 and TRBJ2-3, the complete variable domain is GAGVSQSPRYKVTKRGQDVTLRCDPISSHATLYWYQQALGQGPEFLTYFNYEAQPDKSGLPSDRFSAERPEGSISTLTIQRTEQRDSAMYRCASSKFRFDTQYFGPGTRLTVL.

This clone was detected ten times or more. The rearrangement links TRBV2 to TRBJ2-5; 7 bases are a match to TRBD2. The CDR3 contains 14 residues. The J segment lost 2 bases and the V segment lost 6 bases, leaving 6 bases of the junction unmatched. Germline values: CDR1 SNHLY, CDR2 FYNNEI. As DNA, the CDR3 is TGTGCCAGCAGGCCTCTAGCGGCTCAAGAGACCCAGTACTTC. Protein sequence: CASRPLAAQETQYF.

This clone appeared many times. The chain links TRBV28 to TRBJ1-5, with a possible D match to TRBD1 (6 bases). The CDR3 has 14 residues. The germline V gene has CDR1 MDHEN and CDR2 SYDVKM. The V end lost 2 bases, the J end lost 3 bases, and 8 bases lay between the germline ends. The CDR3 DNA sequence: TGTGCCAGCAGTTTAGCAGGGGTCAATCAGCCCCAGCATTTT. This encodes CASSLAGVNQPQHF. Full variable domain (outside the CDR3, taken from reference TRBV28 and TRBJ1-5): DVKVTQSSRYLVKRTGEKVFLECVQDMDHENMFWYRQDPGLGLRLIYFSYDVKMKEKGDIPEGYSVSREKKERFSLILESASTNQTSMYLCASSLAGVNQPQHFGDGTRLSIL.